Described below is a single T cell receptor beta chain sequence and its context. The data belong to a study of glioma-infiltrating T cells. Between the trimmed V and J ends, which lost 4 bases and 2 bases, there was a span of 9 bases. The CDR3 length is 15 residues. Germline CDR1 reads LNHNV; CDR2 reads YYDKDF (reference sequence). The iRepertoire nested amplicon-rescue multiplex PCR amplified TCR alpha and beta CDR3s from RNA. For one-step reverse transcription and amplification, roughly 95-400 ng of tissue mRNA or PBMC total RNA was used. One entry per CDR3 protein results from TCRdb running MiXCR on the multiplex PCR reads. The repertoire holds 150,000 or so distinct CDR3 sequences, with about two fifths as singletons.

The receptor was isolated from a human donor with low-grade glioma or glioblastoma, undergoing nonglioma brain surgery, or in good health (not recorded which). What was sequenced was glioma tissue, nonneoplastic brain tissue, or PBMCs (not recorded which). The rearrangement joins TRBV15 to TRBJ1-6; tentative D call: TRBD1 (6 bases). The CDR3 spells CATSTGAAYNSPLHF. DNA for the CDR3: TGTGCCACCAGCACAGGGGCAGCCTATAATTCACCCCTCCACTTT.